The 10 T cell receptor beta chains presented below share a single source sample, sequenced in a study of a mutant IDH1 vaccine in newly diagnosed glioma. Their recognized antigens are unknown. Profiled with immunoSEQ multiplex PCR; TCRdb holds only in-frame clones, not every one. In the table there are around 58,000 clones, about 86% of which are singletons. Time point defined: week 5, during vaccination. The content of each vaccine dose was 300 ug of mutant IDH1 20-mer peptide, and topical imiquimod accompanied it. Specimen: PBMCs, collected from a glioma patient whose treatment included an IDH1 peptide vaccine. The receptors were gathered from a man aged 25-45 years with glioma.

J is TRBJ1-2 and V is TRBV6-5, with no clear D. This CDR3 spans 12 amino acids. V lost 6 bases to trimming and J lost 2 bases, with 7 bases between them. CDR1 and CDR2 from the germline V gene are MNHEY and SVGAGI. CDR3 coding DNA: TGTGCCAGCAGGCAGTCCAACTATGGCTACACCTTC. It codes for CASRQSNYGYTF.

The chain is built from TRBV30 and TRBJ2-7; TRBD1 might be the D (5 bases). The CDR3 sequence is 12 residues long. The V gene's germline CDR1 is GTSNPN and CDR2 SVGIG (reference sequence). Trimming left V 3 bases short and J 3 bases short, with 9 bases between. The CDR3 DNA is TGTGCCTGGAGGGACCAGGGCTACGAGCAGTACTTC. Amino acids: CAWRDQGYEQYF.

The chain links TRBV2 to TRBJ2-3, with TRBD1 matching 7 bases. Germline V gene lookup returns CDR1 SNHLY and CDR2 FYNNEI. CDR3 length: 13 amino acids. The J segment lost 4 bases and the V segment lost 6 bases, leaving 4 bases of the junction unmatched. CDR3 nucleotide sequence: TGTGCCAGCAGGATGACAGGGCCAGATACGCAGTATTTT. Encoded protein: CASRMTGPDTQYF.

The chain employs TRBV5-1 and TRBJ2-2; 12 bases align to TRBD1. The CDR3 is made up of 17 amino acids. CDR1 is SGHRS, CDR2 YFSETQ, per germline. After removal of 4 bases from V and 4 bases from J, the junction contained 8 bases not matched to a gene. CDR3 in amino acids: CASSGNRDRGLTGELFF. The CDR3 bases are TGCGCCAGCAGCGGAAACCGGGACAGGGGGCTCACCGGGGAGCTGTTTTTT.

The CDR3 spells CASSLLTGGLTDTQYF. The DNA for the CDR3 is TGCGCCAGCAGCTTGCTTACCGGGGGCCTCACAGATACGCAGTATTTT. J is TRBJ2-3 and V is TRBV5-1; D may correspond to TRBD1 or TRBD2 (6 bases each). V lost 1 base, J lost 2 bases, and 14 bases lay in between. The CDR3 loop spans 16 amino acids. The germline gives CDR1 SGHRS, CDR2 YFSETQ.

The rearrangement uses TRBV7-9 and TRBJ2-2; 7 bases agree with TRBD2. V dropped 8 bases and J dropped 2; count of bases not matched to a gene: 5. Germline lookup yields CDR1 SEHNR and CDR2 FQNEAQ (reference sequence). The CDR3 is 14 amino acids. This CDR3 is CASPSGANTGELFF. CDR3 bases: TGTGCCAGCCCAAGCGGGGCTAACACCGGGGAGCTGTTTTTT.

The rearrangement joins TRBV5-5 to TRBJ1-4; a weak D match, TRBD1 (5 bases). The CDR3 has 16 amino acids. CDR1 is SGHKS and CDR2 is YYEKEE in the germline V gene (reference sequence). The V end lost 3 bases, the J end lost 3 bases, and 15 bases lay between the germline ends. CDR3 sequence: CASSWGDPRSNEKLFF. As DNA, the CDR3 is TGTGCCAGCAGCTGGGGGGATCCGCGATCTAATGAAAAACTGTTTTTT. Together with reference TRBV5-5 and TRBJ1-4, the CDR3 gives the full variable domain: DAGVTQSPTHLIKTRGQQVTLRCSPISGHKSVSWYQQVLGQGPQFIFQYYEKEERGRGNFPDRFSARQFPNYSSELNVNALLLGDSALYLCASSWGDPRSNEKLFFGSGTQLSVL.

This clone is a singleton in its sample. The CDR3 bases are TGTGCCGGACAGTACCAAGAGACCCAGTACTTC. Its translation is CAGQYQETQYF. The V call is TRBV6-1, the J call TRBJ2-5; D possibly corresponds to TRBD1 (6 bases). The germline CDR1 and CDR2 sequences are MNHNS and SASEGT. The V end lost 11 bases, the J end lost 0 bases, and 7 bases lay between the germline ends. This CDR3 contains 11 residues.

This clone has only a few counts. The J gene is TRBJ1-2, the V gene TRBV28; D is unclear. The CDR3 has 13 amino acids. V was pared by 3 bases and J by 4 bases, with 9 bases between. The germline V gene encodes CDR1 MDHEN and CDR2 SYDVKM. The CDR3 reads CASSLVAIYGYTF. Here the CDR3 DNA reads TGTGCCAGCAGTTTGGTCGCCATCTATGGCTACACCTTC.

V gene TRBV12-5 combines with J gene TRBJ2-2; 10 nucleotides line up with TRBD1. The CDR3 is made up of 14 amino acids. The V and J ends lost 6 bases and 8 bases, in that order; junction bases with no gene match: 6. CDR1 and CDR2 from the germline V gene are LGHNT and FRNRAP. The CDR3 DNA follows: TGTGCTAGTGGGACAGGGACAGGGGATGGGGAGCTGTTTTTT. It yields the protein CASGTGTGDGELFF. The whole variable domain, filled in from reference TRBV12-5 and TRBJ2-2, reads DARVTQTPRHKVTEMGQEVTMRCQPILGHNTVFWYRQTMMQGLELLAYFRNRAPLDDSGMPKDRFSAEMPDATLATLKIQPSEPRDSAVYFCASGTGTGDGELFFGEGSRLTVL.